The following is a T cell receptor (beta chain) sequence with its context. TCRdb's table, derived via immunoSEQ multiplex PCR, lists solely in-frame clones and lacks some. Found here are tens of thousands of clones, 90% of them singletons; the top ten hold roughly 1.3%. The sample originates from a study of blood T cell repertoires in COVID-19. This CDR3 has 16 residues. V shed 0 bases and J shed 4 bases, with 16 bases lying between them. CDR1 SGHRS and CDR2 YFSETQ come from the germline V gene. This chain connects TRBV5-1 to TRBJ2-5; D may be TRBD1 (5 bases). Sequencing was carried out using peripheral blood. The sequence was obtained from a man in his sixties with acute or convalescent COVID-19. CDR3 nucleotides: TGCGCCAGCAGCTTGGGCCAGGGTATTGTTGGAGAGACCCAGTACTTC. Protein: CASSLGQGIVGETQYF.